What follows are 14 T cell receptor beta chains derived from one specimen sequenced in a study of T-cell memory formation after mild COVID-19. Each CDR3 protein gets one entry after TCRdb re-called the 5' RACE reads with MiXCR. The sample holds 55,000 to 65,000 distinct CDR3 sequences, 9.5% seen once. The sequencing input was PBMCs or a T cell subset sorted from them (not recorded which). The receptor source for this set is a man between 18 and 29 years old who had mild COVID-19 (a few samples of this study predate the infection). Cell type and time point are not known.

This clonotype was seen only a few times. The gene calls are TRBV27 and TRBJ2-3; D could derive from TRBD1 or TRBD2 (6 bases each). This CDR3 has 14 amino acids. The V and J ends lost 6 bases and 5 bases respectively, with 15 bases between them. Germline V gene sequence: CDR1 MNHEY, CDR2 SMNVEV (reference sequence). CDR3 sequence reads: CASSPGARVDTQYF. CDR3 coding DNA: TGTGCCAGCAGCCCGGGGGCTCGCGTAGATACGCAGTATTTT.

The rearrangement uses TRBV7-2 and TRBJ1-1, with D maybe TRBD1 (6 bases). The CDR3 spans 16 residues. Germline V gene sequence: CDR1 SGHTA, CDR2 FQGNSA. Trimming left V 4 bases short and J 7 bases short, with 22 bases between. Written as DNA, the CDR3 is TGTGCCAGCAGCTATAGCATCTGGGGGCAGAGCGGTGAAGCTTTCTTT. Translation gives CASSYSIWGQSGEAFF. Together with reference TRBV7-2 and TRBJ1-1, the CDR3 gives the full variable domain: GAGVSQSPSNKVTEKGKDVELRCDPISGHTALYWYRQSLGQGLEFLIYFQGNSAPDKSGLPSDRFSAERTGGSVSTLTIQRTQQEDSAVYLCASSYSIWGQSGEAFFGQGTRLTVV.

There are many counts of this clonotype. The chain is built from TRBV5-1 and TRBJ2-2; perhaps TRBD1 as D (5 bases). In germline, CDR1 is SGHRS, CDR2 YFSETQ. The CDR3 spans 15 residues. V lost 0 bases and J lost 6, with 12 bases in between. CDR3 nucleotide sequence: TGCGCCAGCAGCTTGGCTGCAGGGTTTGCCGGGGAGCTGTTTTTT. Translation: CASSLAAGFAGELFF.

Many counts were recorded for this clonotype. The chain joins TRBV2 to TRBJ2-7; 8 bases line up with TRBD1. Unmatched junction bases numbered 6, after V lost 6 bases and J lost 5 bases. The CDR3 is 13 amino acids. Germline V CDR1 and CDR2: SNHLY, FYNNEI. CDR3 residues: CASRPQQGDEQYF. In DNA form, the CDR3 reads TGTGCCAGCAGACCGCAACAGGGGGACGAGCAGTACTTC. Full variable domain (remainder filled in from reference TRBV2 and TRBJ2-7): EPEVTQTPSHQVTQMGQEVILRCVPISNHLYFYWYRQILGQKVEFLVSFYNNEISEKSEIFDDQFSVERPDGSNFTLKIRSTKLEDSAMYFCASRPQQGDEQYFGPGTRLTVT.

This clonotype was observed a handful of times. The chain's CDR3 is CASSLVLAGSTDTQYF. In DNA, the CDR3 is TGCGCCAGCAGCTTGGTTCTAGCGGGAAGCACAGATACGCAGTATTTT. The chain recombines TRBV5-1 with TRBJ2-3; TRBD2 agrees at 9 bases. V lost 0 bases to trimming and J lost 0 bases; unmatched junction nucleotides: 2. Germline V gene data show CDR1 as SGHRS and CDR2 as YFSETQ. The CDR3 is 16 residues long.

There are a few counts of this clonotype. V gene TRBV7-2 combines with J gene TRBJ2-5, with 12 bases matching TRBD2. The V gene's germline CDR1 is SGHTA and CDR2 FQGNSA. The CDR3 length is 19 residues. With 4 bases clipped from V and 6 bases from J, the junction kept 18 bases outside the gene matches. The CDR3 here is CASSSPAWASGGAGKTQYF. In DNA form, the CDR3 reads TGTGCCAGCAGCTCCCCCGCCTGGGCTAGCGGGGGGGCCGGGAAGACCCAGTACTTC.

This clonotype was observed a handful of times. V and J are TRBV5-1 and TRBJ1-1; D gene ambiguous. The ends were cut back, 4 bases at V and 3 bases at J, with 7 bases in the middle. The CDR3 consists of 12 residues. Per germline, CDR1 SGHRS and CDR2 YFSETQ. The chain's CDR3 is CASSLEDTEAFF. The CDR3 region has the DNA TGCGCCAGCAGCCTAGAGGACACTGAAGCTTTCTTT.

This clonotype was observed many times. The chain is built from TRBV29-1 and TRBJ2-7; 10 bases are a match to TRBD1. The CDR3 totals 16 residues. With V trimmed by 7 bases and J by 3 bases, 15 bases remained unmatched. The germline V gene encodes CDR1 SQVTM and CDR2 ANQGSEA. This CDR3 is CSGAYRDRGRNYEQYF. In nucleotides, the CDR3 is TGCAGCGGGGCTTACCGGGACAGGGGTCGTAACTACGAGCAGTACTTC.

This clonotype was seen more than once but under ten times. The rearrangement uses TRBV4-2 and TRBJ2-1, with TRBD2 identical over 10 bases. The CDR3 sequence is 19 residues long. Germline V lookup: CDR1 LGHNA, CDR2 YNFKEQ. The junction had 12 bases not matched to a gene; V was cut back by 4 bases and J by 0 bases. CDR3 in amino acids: CASSLDRLAGVASYNEQFF. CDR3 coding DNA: TGTGCCAGCAGCCTCGACCGGCTAGCGGGGGTAGCCTCCTACAATGAGCAGTTCTTC.

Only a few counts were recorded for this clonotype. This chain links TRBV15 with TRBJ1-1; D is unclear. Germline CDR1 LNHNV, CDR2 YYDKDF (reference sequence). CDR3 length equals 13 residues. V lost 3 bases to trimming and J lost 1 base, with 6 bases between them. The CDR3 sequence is CATSSGRNTEAFF. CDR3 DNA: TGTGCCACCAGCAGTGGACGGAACACTGAAGCTTTCTTT.

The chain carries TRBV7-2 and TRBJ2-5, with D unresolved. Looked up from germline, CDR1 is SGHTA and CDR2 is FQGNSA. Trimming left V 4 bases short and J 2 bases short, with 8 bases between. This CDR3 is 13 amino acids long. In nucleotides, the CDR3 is TGTGCCAGCAGCTCGATTTTACAAGAGACCCAGTACTTC. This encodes CASSSILQETQYF. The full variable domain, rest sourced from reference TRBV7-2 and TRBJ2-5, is GAGVSQSPSNKVTEKGKDVELRCDPISGHTALYWYRQSLGQGLEFLIYFQGNSAPDKSGLPSDRFSAERTGGSVSTLTIQRTQQEDSAVYLCASSSILQETQYFGPGTRLLVL.

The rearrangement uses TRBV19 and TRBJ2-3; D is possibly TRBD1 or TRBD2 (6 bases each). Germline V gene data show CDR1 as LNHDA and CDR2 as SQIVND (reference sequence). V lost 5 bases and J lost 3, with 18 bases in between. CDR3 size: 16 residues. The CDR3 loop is CASSGRDKGRTDTQYF. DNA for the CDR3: TGTGCCAGTAGTGGACGGGACAAGGGGAGGACAGATACGCAGTATTTT.

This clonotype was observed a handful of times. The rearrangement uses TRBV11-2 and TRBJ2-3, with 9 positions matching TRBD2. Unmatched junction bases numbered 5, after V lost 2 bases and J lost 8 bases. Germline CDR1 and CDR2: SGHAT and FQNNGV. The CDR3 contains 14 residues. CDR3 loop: CASSLQRGARTQYF. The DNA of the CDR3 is TGTGCCAGCAGCTTACAGCGGGGGGCCCGTACGCAGTATTTT.

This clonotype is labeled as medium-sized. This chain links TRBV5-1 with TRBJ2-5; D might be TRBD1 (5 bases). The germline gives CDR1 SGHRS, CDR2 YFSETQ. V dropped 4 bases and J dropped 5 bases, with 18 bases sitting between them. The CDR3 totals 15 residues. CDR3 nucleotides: TGCGCCAGCAGCGCAGGGTGGGGTAATCAGGAGACCCAGTACTTC. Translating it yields CASSAGWGNQETQYF.